This T cell receptor (beta chain) appears in the sequencing data of a study of T-cell reconstitution after alpha-beta-depleted transplantation in children. This clonotype was seen many times. Between the trimmed V and J ends, which lost 1 base and 5 bases, there was a span of 15 bases. Germline CDR1 DFQATT, CDR2 SNEGSKA (reference sequence). The CDR3 runs to 15 residues. The TCRbeta library incorporated unique molecular identifiers. TCRdb re-called the PCR reads through MiXCR, storing one row per CDR3 protein. The repertoire holds around 680,000 distinct CDR3 sequences, with 15% to 20% as singletons. The V gene is TRBV20-1, the J gene TRBJ2-1; D may correspond to TRBD1 or TRBD2 (5 bases each). The source of this sequence is a human donor who donated a stem cell graft to a child with acute myeloid leukemia. Sequenced here: PBMCs from the stem cell graft donor, sampled from the stem cell graft. The CDR3 loop reads CSARGGNPRHNEQFF. Here the CDR3 DNA reads TGCAGTGCTAGAGGGGGGAATCCAAGGCACAATGAGCAGTTCTTC.